This T cell receptor beta chain comes out of a study of cytomegalovirus exposure and HLA in healthy donors. Primers included in the PCR were 60 Vbeta and 13 Jbeta primers. Produced via immunoSEQ multiplex PCR; TCRdb's table is partial and in-frame only. The profile covers approximately 160,000 clones, with 65% to 80% appearing a single time and under 2% taken by the ten largest. This clone appeared once. V lost 0 bases, J lost 6 bases, and 9 bases lay in between. The CDR3 is 13 residues long. Germline V CDR1 and CDR2: SGHDT, YYEEEE. V is TRBV5-6 and J is TRBJ2-5; D gene unclear. Source material: PBMCs. The clonotype was recovered from a woman aged 30 to 39 in good health and CMV-seronegative. This chain's CDR3 is CASSLVGPKTQYF. In DNA form, the CDR3 reads TGTGCCAGCAGCTTGGTGGGCCCCAAGACCCAGTACTTC.